The clone carrying this T cell receptor (beta chain) was observed a handful of times. The repertoire was sequenced with immunoSEQ multiplex PCR; TCRdb's copy has only in-frame clones and lacks some. The sample lists around 21,000 clones, 75% occurring once. This sample is drawn from a study of immune evolution from preneoplasia to lung adenocarcinoma. Germline lookup yields CDR1 SGHTA and CDR2 FQGNSA. The V segment lost 5 bases and the J segment 3 bases; nucleotides outside the gene matches: 18. The CDR3 is 19 amino acids. V is TRBV7-2 and J is TRBJ2-5, with 10 bases fitting TRBD2. The TCR sequence derives from a person in their sixties or seventies with lung adenocarcinoma. Sample: FFPE invasive lung adenocarcinoma tissue. CDR3 bases: TGTGCCAGCAGCCGCCGGGGAGCGGGAGGGCCGGAGTTGGAAGAGACCCAGTACTTC. The encoded protein is CASSRRGAGGPELEETQYF.